This T cell receptor (beta chain) derives from a study of blood T cell repertoires in COVID-19. Study information: Researchers got acute and convalescent COVID-19 samples from the United States, Italy and Spain. PBMCs, B-cell-depleted T cells, or T cells provided the cDNA or gDNA that made up the material.

This clone was found once. The germline V gene has CDR1 LGHDT and CDR2 YNNKEL (reference sequence). The CDR3 sequence is 13 residues long. The V gene lost 6 bases and the J gene lost 3 bases, with 11 bases spanning the gap. As originally analysed: By means of reference gene primer amplification, nucleated cell counts were estimated. Profiling relied on immunoSEQ multiplex PCR, and the TCRdb table lists in-frame clones only, not all of them. The DNA was the basis for D and trimming; V, J and clone size are from that table. The table has some 15,000 clones, around 89% seen once. The sequence was collected from a human donor in a cohort sampled during active COVID-19. The chain recombines TRBV3-1 (or the pseudogene TRBV3-2) with TRBJ2-5; perhaps TRBD2 as D (5 bases). The sequencing sample was made of peripheral blood. CDR3 sequence: CASRRSGKETQYF. CDR3 bases: TGTGCCAGCAGAAGGAGCGGAAAAGAGACCCAGTACTTC.